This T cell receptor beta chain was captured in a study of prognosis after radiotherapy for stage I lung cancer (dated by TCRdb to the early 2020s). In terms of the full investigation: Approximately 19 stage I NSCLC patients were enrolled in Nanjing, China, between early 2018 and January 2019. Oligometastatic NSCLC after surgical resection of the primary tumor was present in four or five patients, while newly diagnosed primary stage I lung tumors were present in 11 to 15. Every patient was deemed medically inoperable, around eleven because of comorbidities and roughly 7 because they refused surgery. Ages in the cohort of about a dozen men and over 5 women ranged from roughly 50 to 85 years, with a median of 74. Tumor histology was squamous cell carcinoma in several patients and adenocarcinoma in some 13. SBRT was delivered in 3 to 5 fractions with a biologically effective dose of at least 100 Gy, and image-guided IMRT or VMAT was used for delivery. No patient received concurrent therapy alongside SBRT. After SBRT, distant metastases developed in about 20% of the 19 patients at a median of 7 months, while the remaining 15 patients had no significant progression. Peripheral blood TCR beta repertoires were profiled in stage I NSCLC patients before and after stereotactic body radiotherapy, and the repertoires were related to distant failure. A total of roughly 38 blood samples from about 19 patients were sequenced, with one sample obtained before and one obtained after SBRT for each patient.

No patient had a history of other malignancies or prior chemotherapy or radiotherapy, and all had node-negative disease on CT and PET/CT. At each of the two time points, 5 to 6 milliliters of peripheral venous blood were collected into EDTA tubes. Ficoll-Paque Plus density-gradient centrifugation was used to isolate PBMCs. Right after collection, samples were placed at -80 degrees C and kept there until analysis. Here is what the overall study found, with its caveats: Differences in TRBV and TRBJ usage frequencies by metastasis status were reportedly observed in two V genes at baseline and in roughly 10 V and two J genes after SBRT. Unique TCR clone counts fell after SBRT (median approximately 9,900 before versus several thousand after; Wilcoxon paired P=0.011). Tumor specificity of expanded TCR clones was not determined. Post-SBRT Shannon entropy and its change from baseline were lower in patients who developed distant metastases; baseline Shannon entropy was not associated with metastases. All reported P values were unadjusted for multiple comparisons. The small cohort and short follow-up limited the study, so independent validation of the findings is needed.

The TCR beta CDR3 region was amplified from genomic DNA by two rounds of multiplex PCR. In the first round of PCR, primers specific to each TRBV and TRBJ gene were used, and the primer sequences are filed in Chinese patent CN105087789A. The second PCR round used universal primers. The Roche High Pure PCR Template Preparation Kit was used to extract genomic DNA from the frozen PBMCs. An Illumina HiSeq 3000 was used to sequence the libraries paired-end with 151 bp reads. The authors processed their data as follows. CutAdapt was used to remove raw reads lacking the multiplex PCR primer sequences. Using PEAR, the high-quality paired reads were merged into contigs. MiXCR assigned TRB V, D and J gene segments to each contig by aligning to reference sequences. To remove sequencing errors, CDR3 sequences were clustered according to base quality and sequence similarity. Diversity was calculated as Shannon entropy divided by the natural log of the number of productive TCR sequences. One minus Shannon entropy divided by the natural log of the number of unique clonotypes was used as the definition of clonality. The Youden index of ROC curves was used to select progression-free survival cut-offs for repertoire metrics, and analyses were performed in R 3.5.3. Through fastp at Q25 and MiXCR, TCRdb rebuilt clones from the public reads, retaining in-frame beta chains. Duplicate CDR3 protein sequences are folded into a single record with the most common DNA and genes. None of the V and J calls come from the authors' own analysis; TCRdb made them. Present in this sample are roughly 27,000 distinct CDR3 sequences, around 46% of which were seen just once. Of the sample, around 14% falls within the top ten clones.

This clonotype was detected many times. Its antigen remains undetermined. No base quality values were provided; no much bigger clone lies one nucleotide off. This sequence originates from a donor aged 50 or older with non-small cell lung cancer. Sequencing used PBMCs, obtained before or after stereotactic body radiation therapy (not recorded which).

The base sequence is TGTGCCAGTAGTATAGGGCGGGGGAGATCCTACGAGCAGTACTTC. It translates as CASSIGRGRSYEQYF. The sequence is built from TRBV19 and TRBJ2-7; TRBD2 lines up with 7 middle nucleotides. Taken from cysteine to phenylalanine, the CDR3 has 15 residues. The CDR3 DNA has 45 bases and is translated from base 1. The germline V gene (reference sequence) provides CDR1 LNHDA and CDR2 SQIVND. Germline trimming amounts to 1 base on V and 1 base on J, with 4 as the count of junction bases outside the gene matches.